This section outlines one T cell receptor beta chain sequence together with its context. The table lists this clonotype with many counts. The antigen it binds to is not known. No much larger clonotype is one base removed from it; base qualities were not supplied. Amplification of TCR beta CDR3 regions was carried out from RNA transcripts. The first round of RT-PCR for the TCR CDR3 was performed with the HTBI primer set and the Qiagen OneStep RT-PCR kit. A second multiplex PCR round built the libraries, followed by size selection and purification. The libraries were sequenced on an Illumina HiSeq2000 using paired-end 100 bp reads. In the paper's pipeline: SOAPnuke was used to process the raw data, throwing out any read that contained adapters or uncalled bases, had a mean Phred below 15, or lacked an exact constant-primer or identifier match. COPE v1.2.5 was used to merge high-quality paired reads, and clonotypes were defined as unique nucleotide sequences. MiTCR v1.1 was used to align the clonotypes against IMGT TRBV, TRBD and TRBJ reference segments. Only V-J combinations with frequency above 0.0001, covering approximately 99% of repertoires, were analysed. The TCS score was defined as F50 (clonal expansion) divided by E x V (chaos), with BLOSUM62-based TCRdist calculated between CDR3 peptides within each V-J. Welch's t-statistics and random forest reduced some 510 V-J features to 13, which were used in a naive Bayes classifier (R e1071). In TCRdb, the public reads were trimmed at Q25 with fastp and aligned with MiXCR, with productive beta chains retained. Rows matching on CDR3 protein sequence are summarized as one entry with the most common DNA and genes. The V and J calls and clone size are TCRdb's, not the authors'. The sample table records 550,000 to 800,000 distinct CDR3 sequences; roughly a sixth of these occur just once. The ten largest clonotypes hold about 14% of the sample.

The source of the sample is a study of T cells in Graves' hyperthyroidism and ophthalmopathy (dated by TCRdb to about 2019). For the wider study: Peripheral blood samples were taken at the time of initial diagnosis, prior to any treatment. TCR V-J signatures able to tell the groups apart were searched for in a discovery cohort of 95 to 100 patients, of whom approximately 40 had Graves' ophthalmopathy and under 65 had stable Graves' hyperthyroidism. Prospective prediction of ophthalmopathy was tested in an independent validation cohort of fewer than 20 hyperthyroidism patients and 17 patients who later progressed to ophthalmopathy. The 85 to 100 discovery patients were divided at random into training and test sets in a 7:3 ratio. Thyroid tissue and blood T-cell repertoires from about six Graves' hyperthyroidism patients were also compared in the study. Once sampling was done, hyperthyroidism patients were given methimazole at a starting dose of 30 mg daily, whereas ophthalmopathy patients were given high-dose intravenous methylprednisolone. TCR Vbeta CDR3 sequencing of roughly 140 peripheral blood samples (more than 40 ophthalmopathy, about 74 hyperthyroidism and roughly 17 progressor patients) is reported in the paper.

A patient counted as having stable Graves' hyperthyroidism if no progression to ophthalmopathy occurred over 18 months of follow-up. Hyperthyroidism patients were newly diagnosed, had a disease duration of under 2 months, and were aged 18 to 65 years. Any patient with an uncontrolled infection, another autoimmune disease, pregnancy or lactation was excluded. Diagnoses relied on clinical symptoms, serum thyroxine and TRAb, thyroid ultrasound and orbital computed tomography. Ficoll-Paque density gradient centrifugation was used to isolate PBMCs from 10 ml of fresh peripheral blood. Total RNA was extracted using Trizol reagent, and RNA quality was assessed on an Agilent 2100 Bioanalyzer. Study-wide findings and limitations: A 13 V-J signature model separated ophthalmopathy from stable hyperthyroidism, with around 88% sensitivity and roughly 84% specificity in cross-validation and 80%/75% in testing. Most expanded thyroid clonotypes (frequency above 0.001) were also found in blood, which suggests that blood repertoires may mirror thyroid immune responses. During validation, the model predicted progression to ophthalmopathy a median of about 6.3 months ahead of onset, with more than 60% sensitivity and 72.22% specificity. Sample size was not statistically predetermined, and blinding of investigators to group allocation was not performed.

The material sequenced was blood. The sequence derives from a man in his fifties or sixties with Graves' hyperthyroidism.

The CDR3 protein sequence reads: CASSQDSSYEQYF. The base sequence is TGTGCCAGCAGCCAAGATTCGTCCTACGAGCAGTACTTC. This receptor chain uses TRBV3-1 and TRBJ2-7; the D segment cannot be called with confidence. Reading the germline V gene (reference sequence) gives CDR1 LGHDT and CDR2 YNNKEL. The CDR3 spans 13 residues, from the cysteine through the phenylalanine. Only the CDR3 region is kept as DNA, spanning 39 bases read in frame from base 1. V gives up 0 bases and J gives up 1 base, and the segment between their germline ends measures 4 bases.